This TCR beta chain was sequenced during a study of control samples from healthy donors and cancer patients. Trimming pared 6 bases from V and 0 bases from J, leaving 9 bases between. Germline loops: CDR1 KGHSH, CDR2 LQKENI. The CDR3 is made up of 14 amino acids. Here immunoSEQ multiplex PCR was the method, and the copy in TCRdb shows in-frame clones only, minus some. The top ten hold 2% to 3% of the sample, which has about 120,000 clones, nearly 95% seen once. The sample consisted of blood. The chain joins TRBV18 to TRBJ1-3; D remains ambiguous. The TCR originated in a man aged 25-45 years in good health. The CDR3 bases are TGTGCCAGCTCTCCTGAGCCCTCTGGAAACACCATATATTTT. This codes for CASSPEPSGNTIYF.